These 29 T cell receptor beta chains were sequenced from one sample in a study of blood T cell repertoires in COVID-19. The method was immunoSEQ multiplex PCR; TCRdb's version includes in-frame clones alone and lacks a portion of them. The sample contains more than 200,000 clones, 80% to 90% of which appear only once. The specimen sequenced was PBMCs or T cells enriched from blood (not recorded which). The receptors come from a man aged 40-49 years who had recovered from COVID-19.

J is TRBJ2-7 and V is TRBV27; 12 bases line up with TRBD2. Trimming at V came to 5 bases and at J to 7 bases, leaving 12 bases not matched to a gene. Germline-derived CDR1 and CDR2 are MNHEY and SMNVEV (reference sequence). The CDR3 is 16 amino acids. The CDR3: CASSRDGTSGFSEQYF. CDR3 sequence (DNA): TGTGCCAGCAGTAGGGACGGGACTAGCGGGTTTTCAGAGCAGTACTTC.

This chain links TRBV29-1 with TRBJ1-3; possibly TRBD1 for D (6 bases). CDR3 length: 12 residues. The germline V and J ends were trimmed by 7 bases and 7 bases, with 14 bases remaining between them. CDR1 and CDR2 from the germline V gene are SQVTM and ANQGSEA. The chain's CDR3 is CSAEIQGNTIYF. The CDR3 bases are TGCAGCGCCGAGATTCAGGGGAACACCATATATTTT.

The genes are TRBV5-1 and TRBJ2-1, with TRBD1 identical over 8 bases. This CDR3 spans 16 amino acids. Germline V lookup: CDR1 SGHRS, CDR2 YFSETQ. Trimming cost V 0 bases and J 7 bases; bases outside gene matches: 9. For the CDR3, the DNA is TGCGCCAGCAGCTTGGGGGCAGGGGGCGCAGAGAATGAGCAGTTCTTC. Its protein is CASSLGAGGAENEQFF.

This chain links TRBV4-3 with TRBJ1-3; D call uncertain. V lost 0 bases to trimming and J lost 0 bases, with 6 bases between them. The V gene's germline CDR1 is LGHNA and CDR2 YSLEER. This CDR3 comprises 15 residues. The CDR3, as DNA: TGCGCCAGCAGCCAAGATTCCGGCTCTGGAAACACCATATATTTT. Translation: CASSQDSGSGNTIYF.

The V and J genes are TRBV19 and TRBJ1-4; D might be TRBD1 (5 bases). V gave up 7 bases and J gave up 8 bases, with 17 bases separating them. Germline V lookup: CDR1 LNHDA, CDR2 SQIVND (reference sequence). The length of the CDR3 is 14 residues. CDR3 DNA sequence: TGTGCCAGTATAGACCCAGGGTCTGAGGAAAAACTGTTTTTT. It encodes CASIDPGSEEKLFF.

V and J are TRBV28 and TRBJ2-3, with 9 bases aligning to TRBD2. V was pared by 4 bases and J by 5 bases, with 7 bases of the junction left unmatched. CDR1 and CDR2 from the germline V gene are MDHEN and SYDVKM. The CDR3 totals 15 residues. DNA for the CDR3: TGTGCCAGCAGTTCGCCGGGACTAGCCGTAGATACGCAGTATTTT. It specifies CASSSPGLAVDTQYF.

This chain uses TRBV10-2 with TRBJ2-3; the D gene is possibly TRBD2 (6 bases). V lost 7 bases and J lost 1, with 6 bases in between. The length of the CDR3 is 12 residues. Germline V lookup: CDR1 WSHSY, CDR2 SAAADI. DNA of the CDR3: TGCGCCAGCACTAGCGGCACAGATACGCAGTATTTT. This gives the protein CASTSGTDTQYF.

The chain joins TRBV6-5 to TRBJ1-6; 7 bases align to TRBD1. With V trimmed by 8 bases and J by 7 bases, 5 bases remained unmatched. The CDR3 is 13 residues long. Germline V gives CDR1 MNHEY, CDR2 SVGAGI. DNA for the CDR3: TGTGCCAGCGGACTGACAGGGAATTCACCCCTCCACTTT. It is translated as CASGLTGNSPLHF.

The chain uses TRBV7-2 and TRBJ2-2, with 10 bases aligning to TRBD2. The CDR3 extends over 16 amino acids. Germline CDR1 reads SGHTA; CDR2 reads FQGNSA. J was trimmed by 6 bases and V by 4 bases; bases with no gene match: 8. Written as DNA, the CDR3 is TGTGCCAGCAGCTCTTTCCTAGCGGGGGCGGCCGGGGAGCTGTTTTTT. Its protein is CASSSFLAGAAGELFF. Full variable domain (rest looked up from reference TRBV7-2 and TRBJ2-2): GAGVSQSPSNKVTEKGKDVELRCDPISGHTALYWYRQSLGQGLEFLIYFQGNSAPDKSGLPSDRFSAERTGGSVSTLTIQRTQQEDSAVYLCASSSFLAGAAGELFFGEGSRLTVL.

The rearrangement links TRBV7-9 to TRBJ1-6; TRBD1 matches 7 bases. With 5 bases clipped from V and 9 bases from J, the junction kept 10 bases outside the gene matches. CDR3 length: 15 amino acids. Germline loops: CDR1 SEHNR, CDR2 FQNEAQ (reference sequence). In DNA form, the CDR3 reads TGTGCCAGCAGCATCGTACAGGGGAAAGGTTCACCCCTCCACTTT. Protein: CASSIVQGKGSPLHF.

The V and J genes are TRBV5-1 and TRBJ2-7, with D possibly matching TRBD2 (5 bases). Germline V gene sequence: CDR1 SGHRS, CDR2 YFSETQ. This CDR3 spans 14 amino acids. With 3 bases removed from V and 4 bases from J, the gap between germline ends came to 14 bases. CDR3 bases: TGCGCCAGCAGCTCGTCCCCGGGGAATTACGAGCAGTACTTC. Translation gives CASSSSPGNYEQYF. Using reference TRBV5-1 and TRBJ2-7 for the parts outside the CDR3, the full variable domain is KAGVTQTPRYLIKTRGQQVTLSCSPISGHRSVSWYQQTPGQGLQFLFEYFSETQRNKGNFPGRFSGRQFSNSRSEMNVSTLELGDSALYLCASSSSPGNYEQYFGPGTRLTVT.

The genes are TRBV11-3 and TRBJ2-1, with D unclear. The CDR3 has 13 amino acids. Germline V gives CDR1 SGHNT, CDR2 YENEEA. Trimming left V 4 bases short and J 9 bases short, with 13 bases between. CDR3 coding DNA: TGTGCCAGCAGCTCCGGGTATGACGGTGAGCAGTTCTTC. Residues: CASSSGYDGEQFF.

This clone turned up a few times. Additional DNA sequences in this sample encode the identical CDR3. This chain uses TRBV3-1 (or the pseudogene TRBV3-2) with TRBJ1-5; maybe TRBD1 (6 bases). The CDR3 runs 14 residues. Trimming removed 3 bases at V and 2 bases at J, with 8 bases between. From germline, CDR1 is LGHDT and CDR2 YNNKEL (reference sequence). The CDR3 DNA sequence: TGTGCCAGCAGCCACAGGGGCGGCAATCAGCCCCAGCATTTT. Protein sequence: CASSHRGGNQPQHF.

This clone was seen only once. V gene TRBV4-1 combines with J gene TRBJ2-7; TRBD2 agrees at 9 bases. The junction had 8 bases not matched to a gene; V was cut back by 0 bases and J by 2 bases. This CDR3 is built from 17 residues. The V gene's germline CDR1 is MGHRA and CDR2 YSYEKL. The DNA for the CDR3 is TGCGCCAGCAGCCAAGAGGTTCAGCGGGAGGTTCCCTACGAGCAGTACTTC. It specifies CASSQEVQREVPYEQYF.

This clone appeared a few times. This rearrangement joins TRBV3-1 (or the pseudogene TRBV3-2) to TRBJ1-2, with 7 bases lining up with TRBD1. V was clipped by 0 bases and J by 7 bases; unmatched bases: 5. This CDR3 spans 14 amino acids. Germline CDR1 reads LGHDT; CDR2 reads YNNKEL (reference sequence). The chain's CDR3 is CASSQDTGEVGYTF. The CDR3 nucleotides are TGTGCCAGCAGCCAAGACACAGGGGAGGTTGGCTACACCTTC.

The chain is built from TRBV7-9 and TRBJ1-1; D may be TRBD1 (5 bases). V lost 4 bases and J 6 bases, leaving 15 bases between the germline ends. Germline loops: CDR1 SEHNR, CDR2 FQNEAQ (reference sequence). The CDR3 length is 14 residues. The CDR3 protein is CASSSGTGDAEAFF. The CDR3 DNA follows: TGTGCCAGCAGCTCCGGGACTGGGGACGCTGAAGCTTTCTTT.

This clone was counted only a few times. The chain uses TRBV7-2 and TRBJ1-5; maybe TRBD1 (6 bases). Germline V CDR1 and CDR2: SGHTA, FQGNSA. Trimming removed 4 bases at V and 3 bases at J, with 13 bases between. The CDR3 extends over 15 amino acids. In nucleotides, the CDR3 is TGTGCCAGCAGCTCGCAGGGGAATAACAATCAGCCCCAGCATTTT. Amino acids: CASSSQGNNNQPQHF.

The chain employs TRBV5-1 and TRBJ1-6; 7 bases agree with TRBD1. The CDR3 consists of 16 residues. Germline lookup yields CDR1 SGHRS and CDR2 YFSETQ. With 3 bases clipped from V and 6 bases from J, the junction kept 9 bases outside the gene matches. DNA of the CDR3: TGCGCCAGCAGCTCGGGGGACAGTGCTTTTAATTCACCCCTCCACTTT. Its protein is CASSSGDSAFNSPLHF.

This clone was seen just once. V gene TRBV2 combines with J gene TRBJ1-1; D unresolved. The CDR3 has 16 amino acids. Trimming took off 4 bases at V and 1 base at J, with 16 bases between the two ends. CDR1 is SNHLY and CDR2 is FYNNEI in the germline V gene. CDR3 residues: CASSGGIGLGNTEAFF. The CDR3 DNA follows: TGTGCCAGCAGTGGCGGTATCGGACTAGGGAACACTGAAGCTTTCTTT.

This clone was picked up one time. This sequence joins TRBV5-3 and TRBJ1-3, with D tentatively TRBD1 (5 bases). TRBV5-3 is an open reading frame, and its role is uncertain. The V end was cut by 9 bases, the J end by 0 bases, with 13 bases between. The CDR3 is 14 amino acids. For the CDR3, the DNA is TGTGCCATAGGCGGGGGGGACTCTGGAAACACCATATATTTT. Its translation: CAIGGGDSGNTIYF.

The CDR3 loop is CASSKQENTEAFF. The CDR3 DNA follows: TGCGCCAGCAGCAAACAGGAGAACACTGAAGCTTTCTTT. V gene TRBV5-1 combines with J gene TRBJ1-1; tentative D call: TRBD1 (5 bases). Trimming took 4 bases from V and 1 from J, leaving 8 bases between them. The CDR3 has 13 amino acids. The germline V gene encodes CDR1 SGHRS and CDR2 YFSETQ.

The CDR3 DNA reads TGTGCCAGCAGTGTTAATGGGCAAGGAGAGACCCAGTACTTC. Translated: CASSVNGQGETQYF. The chain carries TRBV2 and TRBJ2-5; D gene ambiguous. The CDR3 extends over 14 amino acids. Deletions cut 4 bases from V and 4 bases from J, with 13 bases between. In germline, CDR1 is SNHLY, CDR2 FYNNEI.

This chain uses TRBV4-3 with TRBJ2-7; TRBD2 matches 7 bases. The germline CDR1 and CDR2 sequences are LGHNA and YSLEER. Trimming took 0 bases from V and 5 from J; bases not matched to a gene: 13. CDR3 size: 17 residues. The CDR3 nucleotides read TGCGCCAGCAGCCAAGATCAGGTGGGGGGGTTTTCAAACGAGCAGTACTTC. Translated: CASSQDQVGGFSNEQYF.

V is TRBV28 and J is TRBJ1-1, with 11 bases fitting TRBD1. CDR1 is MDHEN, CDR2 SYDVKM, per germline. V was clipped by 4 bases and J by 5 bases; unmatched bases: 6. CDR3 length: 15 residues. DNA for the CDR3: TGTGCCAGCAGTTCTTCCGGGACAGGGGGGACTGAAGCTTTCTTT. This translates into CASSSSGTGGTEAFF.

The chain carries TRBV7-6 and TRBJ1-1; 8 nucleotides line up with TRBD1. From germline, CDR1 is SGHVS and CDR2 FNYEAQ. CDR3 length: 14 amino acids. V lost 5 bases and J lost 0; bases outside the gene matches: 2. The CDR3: CASSRTGMNTEAFF. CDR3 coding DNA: TGTGCCAGCAGCCGGACAGGGATGAACACTGAAGCTTTCTTT.

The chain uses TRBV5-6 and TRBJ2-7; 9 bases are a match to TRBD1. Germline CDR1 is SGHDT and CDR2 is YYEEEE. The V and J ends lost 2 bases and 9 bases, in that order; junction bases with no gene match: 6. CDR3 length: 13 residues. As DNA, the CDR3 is TGTGCCAGCAGCTTTGGGACAGGGAATGGGCAGTACTTC. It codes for CASSFGTGNGQYF.

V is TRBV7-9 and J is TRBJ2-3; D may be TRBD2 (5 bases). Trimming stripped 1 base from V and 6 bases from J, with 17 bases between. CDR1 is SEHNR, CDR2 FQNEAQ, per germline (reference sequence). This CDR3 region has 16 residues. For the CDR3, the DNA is TGTGCCAGCAGCTTAGTCGACGGGAAACCCCGGGATACGCAGTATTTT. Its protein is CASSLVDGKPRDTQYF. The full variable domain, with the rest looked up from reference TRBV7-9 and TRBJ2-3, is DTGVSQNPRHKITKRGQNVTFRCDPISEHNRLYWYRQTLGQGPEFLTYFQNEAQLEKSRLLSDRFSAERPKGSFSTLEIQRTEQGDSAMYLCASSLVDGKPRDTQYFGPGTRLTVL.

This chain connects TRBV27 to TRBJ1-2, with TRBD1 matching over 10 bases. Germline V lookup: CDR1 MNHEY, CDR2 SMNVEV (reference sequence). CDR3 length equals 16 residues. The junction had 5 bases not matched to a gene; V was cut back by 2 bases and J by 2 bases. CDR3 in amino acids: CASSLGTGARNYGYTF. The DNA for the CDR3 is TGTGCCAGCAGTTTAGGGACAGGGGCGAGGAACTATGGCTACACCTTC.

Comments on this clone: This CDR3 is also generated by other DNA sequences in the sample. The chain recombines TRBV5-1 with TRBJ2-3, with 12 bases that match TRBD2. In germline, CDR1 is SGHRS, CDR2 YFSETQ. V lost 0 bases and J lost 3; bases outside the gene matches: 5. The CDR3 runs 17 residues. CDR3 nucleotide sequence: TGCGCCAGCAGCTTGGGGCTAGCGGGGGGGCCTACAGATACGCAGTATTTT. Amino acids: CASSLGLAGGPTDTQYF.